The TCR beta chain under discussion was sequenced for a study of cytomegalovirus exposure and HLA in healthy donors (TCRdb year 2017). General notes on the study: According to an earlier analysis of a few hundred of the donors, some 180 million T cells yielded 95 million to 140 million unique TCR beta sequences and 276 Gb of sequence data. On average, about 200,000 unique TCR beta nucleotide sequences were sequenced per donor among several hundred genotyped donors of the cohort, with 15% to 20% of those sequences being non-productive. An early release covering just under 650 HLA-typed donors comprised approximately 300 gigabases of sequencing data and tens of millions of unique TCR sequences. A later genetic analysis took genome-wide SNP genotypes for about three fifths of the 666 donors and used that subset as a discovery cohort. Rather than using new phenotypic data, the later analysis identified candidate immune exposures from TCR beta sequences and from how often those sequences occurred across donors. Both class I and class II loci were covered by HLA typing, at four-digit resolution. Using immunosequencing, the study profiled T cell repertoires from around 670 subjects and related those repertoires to cytomegalovirus serostatus. In a later analysis, previously published TCR beta repertoires from 670 or so donors were re-analyzed and high-resolution HLA genotyping was added so that TCR occurrence patterns could be studied. Among the approximately 400 genotyped donors, about 83% belonged to the genetic ancestry cluster associated with self-reported Caucasian donors. An earlier analysis of about 600 of the donors used high-throughput TCR beta sequencing to judge whether each TCR beta V gene segment behaved as functional or pseudogenic. Every repertoire in the discovery cohort had been generated on one and the same sequencing platform. High-throughput TCR immunosequencing, statistical association of individual TCRs with disease status, and machine learning were combined to predict cytomegalovirus infection status. In addition to the first cohort of approximately 650 subjects, a separate validation cohort of 120 different subjects was used. Donor age, sex, ethnicity and CMV serostatus were compiled alongside the repertoire data. The study aimed to test whether signatures of past pathogen exposure could be identified by cataloging public T cell receptors. Five DR-DQ haplotypes were treated as single units for association and clustering because of strong linkage in the cohort. Typing coverage differed by locus: A, B, C, DRB1 and DQB1 were typed in roughly 620-630 donors, DQA1 in about 550, DPA1 in nearly 610, and DPB1 in 450 to 490. What the study reported, not specific to this receptor: At a false discovery rate of 0.05, a later analysis linked roughly 17,000 TCR beta sequences to specific HLA alleles. In a later genetic analysis, fewer N-insertions in productive TCRs were reported among donors in an Asian-associated ancestry cluster than the roughly 640-donor mean. The cohort was sequenced for TCR beta chains only, and without alpha or paired-chain data the features that could be detected were limited. In a later analysis, the rate of TCR association differed among HLA loci, with DRB1 alleles having the most associated TCRs and HLA-C alleles having the fewest. According to the authors, the approach could potentially be generalized to other disease states and immunological phenotypes. Several of the top co-occurrence clusters appeared to be linked to parvovirus B19, influenza, CMV and Epstein-Barr virus, according to a later analysis. In both the original and validation cohorts, the classifier was reported to diagnose cytomegalovirus status with high specificity and sensitivity. The only immune exposure information available for the cohort was CMV serostatus. A further reported finding was that TCR beta sequences accurately predicted the HLA-A and HLA-B alleles for most subjects in the first cohort. In a later genetic analysis, a missense DCLRE1C variant was associated with V-gene and J-gene trimming of TCR beta chains, and the association was replicated in an independent cohort. The earlier analysis of approximately 590 of the donors excluded around 17 rarely observed V segments, including chromosome 9 orphons, because counts were too low. An earlier analysis of around 500 of the donors showed that most TCR beta V segments appeared in productive rearrangements either about 87% or about 30% of the time, which broadly matched IMGT annotations. A few of the identified cytomegalovirus-associated TCR beta chains were confirmed in vitro to be specific for cytomegalovirus antigens. In a later analysis, HLA-associated TCR beta chains were found to be more clonally expanded and to have lower generation probabilities than equally common non-associated chains. In a later analysis, most CMV-associated TCR beta chains were found to appear HLA-restricted, with HLA associations seemingly driven largely by CMV exposure. Most TCR sequences were seen in very few donors, while some public TCRs were found in many individuals. Sequencing depth was assumed to be roughly uniform across donors in the presence/absence analyses, though that assumption may not hold. A total of around 150 TCR beta chains were listed by the study as associated with cytomegalovirus. Strong co-occurrence of HLA alleles, especially DR and DQ, made assigning TCR associations to individual alleles difficult. Because HLA typing was missing for some donors at each locus, association tests included only the typed subset. Some IMGT-functional V segments, including TRBV6-2 and TRBV6-3, could not be distinguished by the 87-base-pair reads and were therefore excluded. Correlated functional status among segregating V segments might reflect linkage disequilibrium, but an unknown experimental factor could not be ruled out. A cluster of highly shared sequence variants was judged likely to represent a technical artifact of the sequencing pipeline.

The library was built by means of the immunoSEQ multiplex PCR assay. For the multiplex PCR, a mixture combining 60 forward primers for TCR Vbeta segments and 13 reverse primers for TCR Jbeta segments was used. The CDR3 region of rearranged TCR beta genes was amplified from genomic DNA by a multiplex PCR assay. On the Illumina HiSeq System, the amplified TCR beta libraries were sequenced as 87-base-pair reads. The study's own analysis went as follows. A later analysis tallied roughly 76 million unique TCR beta chains across the 700 or so repertoires, and around 9.9 million of those chains were shared by two or more donors. Raw reads were error-corrected and collapsed into unique sequences with a nearest-neighbor algorithm that merged closely related sequences to remove PCR and sequencing errors. V, D and J gene segments were assigned by aligning CDR3 sequences to IMGT reference sequences. Each retained sequence needed at least a six-nucleotide match to both a V gene segment and a J gene segment. A rearrangement counted as productive if the CDR3 had no stop codons and remained in frame with V and J, and every other rearrangement counted as non-productive. CDR3 was defined by IMGT convention, running from the second conserved V-encoded cysteine to the conserved J-encoded phenylalanine. Sequences without an unambiguous match to a single V gene segment were excluded from the earlier analysis of a few hundred of the donors. In an earlier analysis of 587 of the donors, a V segment was called functional when productive rearrangements were above 56.7%, and segregating when the standard deviation between donors exceeded 5%. A statistical classification framework was built for diagnosing cytomegalovirus status from the catalog of TCR beta chain sequences. In a later analysis, V and J genes were assigned by comparing TCR nucleotide sequences against IMGT/GENE-DB human TR gene sequences. Using the TCRdist pipeline, a later analysis assigned CDR3 sequences along with most-parsimonious VDJ recombination scenarios. In a later analysis, each TCR beta chain was defined by its CDR3 amino acid sequence together with its V-gene family, and reads lacking a unique V-gene family were excluded. A later analysis removed several hundred highly shared, low-generation-probability nucleotide sequences to deal with suspected cross-contamination and a sequencing artifact. In a later analysis, a clonal expansion index for each public chain was calculated from normalized within-repertoire ranks of inferred template counts. In a later analysis, generation probabilities were computed using a VDJ recombination model fitted to out-of-frame rearrangements, and the results were checked against IGoR. A later analysis scored TCR-TCR, TCR-HLA and TCR-CMV co-occurrence with hypergeometric tests, applying a repertoire-size bias correction to TCR pairs. False discovery rates were estimated in a later analysis by permuting HLA or CMV assignments 20 times. A later analysis grouped co-occurring TCRs with DBSCAN, adding TCRdist sequence similarity when clustering within HLA-allele-positive subsets. Repertoires with fewer than 30,000 or more than 120,000 public chains, plus five repertoires with anomalous nucleotide sharing, were excluded from co-occurrence clustering. TCRdb mirrors the immuneACCESS table, restricted to in-frame sequences. Some clones are absent from its copies; in checked studies, under half trace to an unresolved V gene, and the reason for the others is unknown. V, J and clone size are those of that table, while D and trimming were read from the DNA. The sample table records more than 80,000 clones; 65% to 80% of these occur just once. The top ten hold roughly an eighth of the sample.

The cohort consisted of more than 650 healthy bone marrow donors. All cohort members were sampled while nominally healthy, although unrecorded immune exposures were likely present. The donor tested CMV seropositive, placing the donor among the roughly 300 seropositive members of the cohort. A peripheral blood sample was collected from each donor, and TCR beta sequencing was performed on peripheral blood mononuclear cells. The Qiagen DNeasy Blood Extraction Kit was used to extract genomic DNA from the blood cell samples. Germline trimming amounts to 4 bases on V and 0 bases on J, with 5 as the count of junction bases outside the gene matches. The CDR3 spans 16 residues, from the cysteine through the phenylalanine. The retained sequence is limited to the CDR3, 48 bases, with the frame set at the first base. CDR1 SGHTA and CDR2 FQGTGA were looked up in the germline V gene. This clone was counted a few times. Its antigen target is currently unknown. Within one base of it there is no much larger clone, and no base qualities were kept.

Sample: PBMCs. This receptor was obtained from a woman in her seventies in good health and CMV-seropositive. The chain employs TRBV7-3 and TRBJ2-1; TRBD2 lines up with 8 middle nucleotides. The CDR3 amino acid sequence is: CASSSGGGSSYNEQFF. In nucleotide form, the sequence is TGTGCCAGCAGCTCCGGGGGGGGGAGCTCCTACAATGAGCAGTTCTTC. The entire variable domain, with the stretches around the CDR3 drawn from the reference TRBV7-3 and TRBJ2-1 proteins, is GAGVSQTPSNKVTEKGKYVELRCDPISGHTALYWYRQSLGQGPEFLIYFQGTGAADDSGLPNDRFFAVRPEGSVSTLKIQRTERGDSAVYLCASSSGGGSSYNEQFFGPGTRLTVL.